This TCR beta chain emerged from a study of metastatic and nonmetastatic thyroid tumors (dated by TCRdb to 2020 to 2021). Regarding the research as a whole: Repertoires from peripheral blood and from tumor or nodule tissue samples of malignant and benign thyroid patients were compared.

None of the patients had been given any treatment before thyroid surgery. Using T-cell receptor beta sequencing, the researchers looked back retrospectively at clinical samples from patients, gathered between about 2012 and 2018. Cut back by 7 bases and 8 bases, the V and J ends lie 17 bases apart. The CDR3 numbers 14 residues from cysteine through phenylalanine. Only the CDR3 DNA is retained, 42 bases long and in frame from the first base. As encoded in the germline V gene, CDR1 is MNHEY while CDR2 is SVGEGT. The library was built by means of PCR. The sequencer listed for this sample is Illumina HiSeq 4000. High-throughput sequencing was used to profile the TCR beta-chain CDR3 region of each patient. In the original analysis: A classifier to discriminate distant-metastatic papillary thyroid cancer patients was built from CDR3 differences across clinicopathological groups. The Shannon index was used to assess repertoire diversity, and the Morisita-Horn index was used to assess tumor-blood repertoire similarity. The public reads were reanalyzed by TCRdb: fastp trimming at Q25, MiXCR alignment, in-frame beta chains only. The V and J calls follow TCRdb's processing rather than the paper's. This sample is represented by roughly 98,000 clones; more than 12% of them were singletons. 3% to 4.5% of the sample comes from the top ten.

What the work shows at the level of the full study, not this receptor alone: In both blood and tumor samples, malignant tumors were reported to have significantly higher TCR beta diversity than benign nodules.

At least ten counts were recorded for this clone. Its antigen target is currently unknown. Base qualities are not provided; no much larger clone lies one nucleotide away. This TCR was recovered from a female donor with papillary thyroid cancer or a benign thyroid nodule (not recorded which). Some clones in this sample may be carry-over from other donors' samples. The chain is encoded by TRBV6-2 or TRBV6-3 joined to TRBJ1-4, with no confident D gene call. Sequencing was done on a sample of blood. The CDR3 amino acid sequence is: CASTRRGRKEKLFF. The DNA reads as follows: TGTGCCAGCACCCGGCGAGGACGAAAAGAAAAACTGTTTTTT.